These 14 T cell receptor beta chains originate from one sample sequenced in a study of Graves' ophthalmopathy and Graves' hyperthyroidism. The sequenced template was RNA, covering the TCR beta CDR3 region. After a first-round RT-PCR with HTBI primers, a second-round multiplex PCR was run. TCRdb redid the calling of the multiplex PCR reads with MiXCR, one entry per CDR3 protein. The sample lists approximately 460,000 distinct CDR3 sequences; around an eighth were seen once. The sequenced sample was blood. The receptors originated from a woman in her 30s with Graves' ophthalmopathy.

This clonotype was counted ten times or more. The rearrangement uses TRBV3-1 and TRBJ1-2, with 10 bases matching TRBD1. The J segment lost 4 bases and the V segment lost 3 bases, leaving 5 bases of the junction unmatched. Per the germline V gene, CDR1 is LGHDT and CDR2 is YNNKEL (reference sequence). The CDR3 is 15 amino acids. The CDR3: CASSHGQGGSYGYTF. The CDR3 DNA reads TGTGCCAGCAGCCACGGACAGGGGGGCAGCTATGGCTACACCTTC.

There are many counts of this clonotype. The V call is TRBV5-1, the J call TRBJ2-2; D may be TRBD1 (6 bases). The V end lost 0 bases, the J end lost 4 bases, and 13 bases lay between the germline ends. The germline gives CDR1 SGHRS, CDR2 YFSETQ. The CDR3 length is 16 residues. Here the CDR3 reads CASSLARGEATGELFF. The CDR3 region has the DNA TGCGCCAGCAGCTTGGCCAGGGGCGAGGCCACCGGGGAGCTGTTTTTT. Looking up the rest from reference TRBV5-1 and TRBJ2-2 gives the full variable domain: KAGVTQTPRYLIKTRGQQVTLSCSPISGHRSVSWYQQTPGQGLQFLFEYFSETQRNKGNFPGRFSGRQFSNSRSEMNVSTLELGDSALYLCASSLARGEATGELFFGEGSRLTVL.

This clonotype was seen more than once but under ten times. The V and J genes are TRBV12-3 or TRBV12-4 and TRBJ2-5; D call uncertain. V shed 4 bases and J shed 5 bases, with 14 bases lying between them. CDR3 length equals 14 residues. CDR3 sequence (DNA): TGTGCCAGCAGTTCCCTAGACCCCCGCGAGACCCAGTACTTC. This gives the protein CASSSLDPRETQYF.

V and J are TRBV12-3 or TRBV12-4 and TRBJ1-5, with 7 bases that match TRBD1. There are 16 residues in the CDR3. The V segment lost 6 bases and the J segment 4 bases; nucleotides outside the gene matches: 12. The CDR3 nucleotides are TGTGCCAGCAGCCAAGTCCGAGGGGGCAGGAATCAGCCCCAGCATTTT. As protein: CASSQVRGGRNQPQHF.

The chain employs TRBV3-1 and TRBJ1-5; D remains unclear. CDR3 length: 14 residues. V dropped 4 bases and J dropped 3 bases, with 10 bases sitting between them. Germline V lookup: CDR1 LGHDT, CDR2 YNNKEL (reference sequence). Written as DNA, the CDR3 is TGTGCCAGCAGCCGGGGATCGGCCAATCAGCCCCAGCATTTT. Translation gives CASSRGSANQPQHF.

This clonotype was recorded at least ten times. The chain combines TRBV9 with TRBJ1-1; D is unclear. CDR1 SGDLS and CDR2 YYNGEE come from the germline V gene. The CDR3 covers 15 residues. V dropped 5 bases and J dropped 0 bases, with 14 bases sitting between them. The CDR3 DNA reads TGTGCCAGCAGTCCCCGCGGTTCGTTGAACACTGAAGCTTTCTTT. Translated: CASSPRGSLNTEAFF.

This clonotype was seen ten or more times. V gene TRBV6-5 combines with J gene TRBJ1-2, with 9 bases identical to TRBD1. The CDR3 is made up of 15 amino acids. The germline gives CDR1 MNHEY, CDR2 SVGAGI. With V trimmed by 2 bases and J by 7 bases, 8 bases remained unmatched. The CDR3 nucleotides read TGTGCCAGCAGTTACGGACAGGGGCCTCTCTCTGGCTACACCTTC. Its translation is CASSYGQGPLSGYTF.

This clonotype was seen many times. This chain connects TRBV28 to TRBJ1-1, with 10 nucleotides matching TRBD1. Germline trimming cut 6 bases from V and 6 bases from J; bases unmatched to any gene: 7. The CDR3 has 14 residues. CDR1 is MDHEN and CDR2 is SYDVKM in the germline V gene. This CDR3 reads CASREGQGTAEAFF. CDR3 in DNA: TGTGCCAGCAGAGAGGGACAGGGGACGGCTGAAGCTTTCTTT.

This clonotype was seen repeatedly, ten times or more. The V call is TRBV20-1, the J call TRBJ2-5; tentatively, D is TRBD1 (6 bases). Looked up from germline, CDR1 is DFQATT and CDR2 is SNEGSKA (reference sequence). Trimming took off 6 bases at V and 2 bases at J, with 16 bases between the two ends. The CDR3 consists of 14 residues. The CDR3 sequence: CSAEAGTQQETQYF. CDR3 sequence (DNA): TGCAGTGCGGAAGCCGGGACACAACAAGAGACCCAGTACTTC.

Many counts were recorded for this clonotype. This chain links TRBV2 with TRBJ2-6; 8 bases map to TRBD1. Germline assignment: CDR1 SNHLY and CDR2 FYNNEI. This CDR3 has 17 amino acids. Unmatched junction bases numbered 14, after V lost 9 bases and J lost 4 bases. CDR3 region: CARTLGQDFSGANVLTF. CDR3 bases: TGTGCCAGGACTTTGGGACAGGACTTTTCGGGGGCCAACGTCCTGACTTTC.

This clonotype occurred a few times. This chain links TRBV7-2 with TRBJ1-1; 12 bases are a match to TRBD1. Germline V gene data show CDR1 as SGHTA and CDR2 as FQGNSA. Trimming removed 5 bases from V and 1 base from J; junction bases left unmatched: 20. This CDR3 has 21 residues. The CDR3 nucleotides read TGTGCCAGCAGCGCCCCCCCTCATCCATTCCGGGACAGGGGGCCGAACACTGAAGCTTTCTTT. This codes for CASSAPPHPFRDRGPNTEAFF.

The gene calls are TRBV12-3 or TRBV12-4 and TRBJ1-1; unclear D gene. Trimming took off 7 bases at V and 3 bases at J, with 6 bases between the two ends. The CDR3 is made up of 11 amino acids. The CDR3 DNA follows: TGTGCCAGCACTGCGGACACTGAAGCTTTCTTT. This codes for CASTADTEAFF.

This clonotype was detected many times. This rearrangement joins TRBV6-5 to TRBJ1-5; a weak D match, TRBD1 (5 bases). Trimming stripped 2 bases from V and 4 bases from J, with 12 bases between. CDR1 and CDR2 from the germline V gene are MNHEY and SVGAGI. This CDR3 is built from 15 residues. This CDR3 reads CASSYPQGRNQPQHF. CDR3 DNA: TGTGCCAGCAGTTACCCCCAGGGACGAAATCAGCCCCAGCATTTT.

This clonotype occurred once. DNA of the CDR3: TGTGCCAGCAGTCCACAGGGGGATACGCAGTATTTT. Protein sequence: CASSPQGDTQYF. The chain carries TRBV12-3 or TRBV12-4 and TRBJ2-3; 7 nucleotides match TRBD1. The CDR3 totals 12 residues. V dropped 5 bases and J dropped 6; count of bases not matched to a gene: 2.